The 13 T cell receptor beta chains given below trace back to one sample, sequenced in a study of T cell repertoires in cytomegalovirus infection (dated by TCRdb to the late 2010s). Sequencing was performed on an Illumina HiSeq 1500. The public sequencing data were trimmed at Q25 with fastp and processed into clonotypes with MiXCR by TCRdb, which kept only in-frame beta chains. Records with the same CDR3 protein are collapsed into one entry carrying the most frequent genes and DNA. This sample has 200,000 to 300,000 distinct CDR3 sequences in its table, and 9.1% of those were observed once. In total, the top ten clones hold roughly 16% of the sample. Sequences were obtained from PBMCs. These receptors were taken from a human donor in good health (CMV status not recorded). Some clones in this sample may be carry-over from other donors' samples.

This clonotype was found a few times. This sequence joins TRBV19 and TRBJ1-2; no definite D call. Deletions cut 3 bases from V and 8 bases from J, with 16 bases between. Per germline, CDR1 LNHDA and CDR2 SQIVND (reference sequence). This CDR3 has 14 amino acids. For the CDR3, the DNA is TGTGCCAGTAGTATCTCGGGCCCCGGAGGGGGCTACACCTTC. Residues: CASSISGPGGGYTF.

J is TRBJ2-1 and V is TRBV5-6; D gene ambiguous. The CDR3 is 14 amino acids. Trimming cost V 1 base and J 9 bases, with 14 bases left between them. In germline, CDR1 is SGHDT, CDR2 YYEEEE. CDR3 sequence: CASSLWGRYGEQFF. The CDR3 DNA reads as TGTGCCAGCAGCTTGTGGGGTCGCTACGGTGAGCAGTTCTTC.

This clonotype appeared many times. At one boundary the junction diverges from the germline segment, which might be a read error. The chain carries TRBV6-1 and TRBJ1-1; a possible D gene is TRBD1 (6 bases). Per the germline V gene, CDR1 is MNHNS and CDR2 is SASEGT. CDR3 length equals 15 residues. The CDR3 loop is CASRRGGETNAEAFF. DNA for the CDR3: TGTGCCAGCAGGCGGGGGGGCGAGACGAACGCTGAAGCTTTCTTT.

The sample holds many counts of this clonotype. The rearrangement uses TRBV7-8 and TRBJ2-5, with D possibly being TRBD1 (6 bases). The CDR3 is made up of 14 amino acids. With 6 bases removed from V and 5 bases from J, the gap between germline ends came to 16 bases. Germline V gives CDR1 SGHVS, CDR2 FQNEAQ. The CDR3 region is CASRQTGSAETQYF. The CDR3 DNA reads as TGTGCCAGCAGACAAACAGGGTCCGCTGAGACCCAGTACTTC.

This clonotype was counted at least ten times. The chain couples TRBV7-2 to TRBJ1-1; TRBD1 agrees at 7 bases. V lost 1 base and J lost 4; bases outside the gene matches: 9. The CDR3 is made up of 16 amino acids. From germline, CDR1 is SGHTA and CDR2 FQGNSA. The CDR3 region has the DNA TGTGCCAGCAGCTTAGGGCGCCTCAGGGGGACCACTGAAGCTTTCTTT. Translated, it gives CASSLGRLRGTTEAFF.

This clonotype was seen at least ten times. CDR3 loop: CASSLGFRAQYF. For the CDR3, the DNA is TGTGCCAGCAGTTTAGGGTTCCGGGCGCAGTACTTC. The V call is TRBV12-3 or TRBV12-4, the J call TRBJ2-7; unclear D gene. V lost 1 base, J lost 9 bases, and 10 bases lay in between. CDR3 length: 12 amino acids.

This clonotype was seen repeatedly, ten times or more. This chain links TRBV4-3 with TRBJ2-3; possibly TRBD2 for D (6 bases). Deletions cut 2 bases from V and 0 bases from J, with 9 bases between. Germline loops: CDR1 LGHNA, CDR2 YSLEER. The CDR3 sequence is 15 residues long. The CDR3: CASSQLGTSTDTQYF. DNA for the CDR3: TGCGCCAGCAGCCAACTAGGGACTAGCACAGATACGCAGTATTTT.

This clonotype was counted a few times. The CDR3 DNA is TGTGCCAGCAGCCCCGGACAGAGCACAGATACGCAGTATTTT. Translation gives CASSPGQSTDTQYF. The J gene is TRBJ2-3, the V gene TRBV7-9; D might be TRBD1 (6 bases). The germline CDR1 and CDR2 sequences are SEHNR and FQNEAQ (reference sequence). The CDR3 is 14 residues long. Trimming took 5 bases from V and 0 from J, leaving 9 bases between them.

CDR3 DNA: TGTGCCTGGAGTGTAATAGACGGGGATGAGCAGTTCTTC. This codes for CAWSVIDGDEQFF. The chain carries TRBV30 and TRBJ2-1, with D maybe TRBD2 (5 bases). Between the trimmed V and J ends, which lost 0 bases and 8 bases, there was a span of 11 bases. The CDR3 is 13 amino acids. Germline assignment: CDR1 GTSNPN and CDR2 SVGIG (reference sequence).

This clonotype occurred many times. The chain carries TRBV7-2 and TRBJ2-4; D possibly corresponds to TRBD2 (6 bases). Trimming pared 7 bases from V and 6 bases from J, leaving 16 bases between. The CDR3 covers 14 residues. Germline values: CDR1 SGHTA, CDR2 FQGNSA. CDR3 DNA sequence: TGTGCCAGCACCTTTGGGGGGAGTGGAAACATTCAGTACTTC. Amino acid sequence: CASTFGGSGNIQYF.

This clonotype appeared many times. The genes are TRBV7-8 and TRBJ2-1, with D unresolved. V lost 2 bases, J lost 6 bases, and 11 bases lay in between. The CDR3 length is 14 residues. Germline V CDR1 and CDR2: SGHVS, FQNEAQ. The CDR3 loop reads CASSLRAEFNEQFF. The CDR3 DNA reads TGTGCCAGCAGCTTAAGGGCGGAGTTCAATGAGCAGTTCTTC.

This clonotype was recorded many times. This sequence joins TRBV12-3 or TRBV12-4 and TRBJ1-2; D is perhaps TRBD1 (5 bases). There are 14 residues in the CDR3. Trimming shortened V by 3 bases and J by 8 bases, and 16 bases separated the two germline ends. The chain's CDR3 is CASSFGREGYGYTF. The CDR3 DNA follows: TGTGCCAGCAGTTTCGGCAGGGAGGGTTACGGCTACACCTTC.

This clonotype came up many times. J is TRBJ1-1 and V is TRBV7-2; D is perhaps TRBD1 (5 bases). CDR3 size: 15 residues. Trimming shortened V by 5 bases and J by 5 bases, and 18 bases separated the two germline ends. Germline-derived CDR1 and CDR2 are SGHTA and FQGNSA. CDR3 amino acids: CASSPYVGAQTEAFF. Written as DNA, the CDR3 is TGTGCCAGCAGCCCCTACGTAGGGGCTCAGACTGAAGCTTTCTTT.